A selection of T cell receptor beta chains follows, all from one sample in a study of OX40 agonist ivuxolimab in advanced cancers. Assay: immunoSEQ multiplex PCR; the TCRdb copy retains only in-frame clones and omits some. Among 72,000 or so clones listed, roughly 80% were seen once. The specimen comprised CD4+ or CD8+ T cells sorted from blood, sampled in a trial of the OX40 agonist ivuxolimab. Receptor source: an adult with an advanced solid tumor such as melanoma, head and neck, liver or kidney cancer. Each CDR3 is given with its conserved first and last residue. D genes are given only for firm matches. Clone size is shown for a subset of rows, as once, few, many or a class of expanded clone.

clone size	V gene	J gene	D gene	CDR3 DNA	CDR3 protein
.	TRBV4-1	TRBJ1-3	TRBD1	TGCGCCAGCAGCCAGGGTCCGACCGGGACAGGGGGAAGAAACACCATATATTTT	CASSQGPTGTGGRNTIYF
.	TRBV30	TRBJ1-6	.	TGTGCCTGGAGTGCTGACCGCAGTTCACCCCTCCACTTT	CAWSADRSSPLHF
once	TRBV18	TRBJ2-2	TRBD1	TGTGCCAGCTCACCGGACAGGGGAGAGCTGTTTTTT	CASSPDRGELFF
.	TRBV5-1	TRBJ2-1	.	TGCGCCAGCAGCAACAGACTAGATAATTTGGATGAGCAGTTCTTC	CASSNRLDNLDEQFF
once	TRBV11-1	TRBJ1-2	.	TGTGCCAGCAGCCCGGGTGAAGCATCTAACTATGGCTACACCTTC	CASSPGEASNYGYTF
.	TRBV21-1	TRBJ1-1	.	TGTGCCAGCAGCAAAACGGGACAGTATGAAGCTTTCTTT	CASSKTGQYEAFF
.	TRBV2	TRBJ1-1	.	TGTGCCAGCATGAGCAGGGGGAACACTGAAGCTTTCTTT	CASMSRGNTEAFF
once	TRBV9	TRBJ2-7	.	TGTGCCAGCAGCACGCCGGGACCCCTGGACGAGCAGTACTTC	CASSTPGPLDEQYF
once	TRBV2	TRBJ1-1	.	TGTGCCGAAGGGACGGCTGAAGCTTTCTTT	CAEGTAEAFF
.	TRBV7-9	TRBJ2-1	.	TGTGCCAGCAGCTCGTGGGTCACCTACAATGAGCAGTTCTTC	CASSSWVTYNEQFF
few	TRBV5-6	TRBJ1-1	.	TGTGCCAGCAGTCCGGGACGGTTCAACACTGAAGCTTTCTTT	CASSPGRFNTEAFF
.	TRBV11-2	TRBJ2-7	.	TGTGCCAGCAGCTCCCGACAGGGAGGGGGTTACGAGCAGTACTTC	CASSSRQGGGYEQYF
.	TRBV7-2	TRBJ1-6	.	TGTGCCAGCAGCTTCGGGGCTAAGGGTTCACCCCTCCACTTT	CASSFGAKGSPLHF
.	TRBV27	TRBJ1-6	TRBD1	TGTGCCAGCAGTTTTTTCGGGACAGGGGATTCACCCCTCCACTTT	CASSFFGTGDSPLHF
few	TRBV5-1	TRBJ1-6	.	TGCGCCAGCAGCAGGGCCGGGACTGCCGCAAATTCACCCCTCCACTTT	CASSRAGTAANSPLHF
few	TRBV30	TRBJ2-7	.	TGTGCCTGGACGCAGGGACGAGCCTACGAGCAGTACTTC	CAWTQGRAYEQYF
.	TRBV16	TRBJ2-1	.	TGTGCCAGCAGCCAGGAAAGGGGCAATGAGCAGTTCTTC	CASSQERGNEQFF
.	TRBV14	TRBJ2-7	.	TGTGCCAGCAGCCCAGCGGGTTCAAACAGCGAGCAGTACTTC	CASSPAGSNSEQYF
.	TRBV7-9	TRBJ2-1	.	TGTGCCAGCAGCGGGGGAGGCGCCGCTATATCGTACAATGAGCAGTTCTTC	CASSGGGAAISYNEQFF
few	TRBV7-9	TRBJ2-2	.	TGTGCCAGCAGCGGAGTTCGGGTCGGGCAAGCCGGGGAGCTGTTTTTT	CASSGVRVGQAGELFF
.	TRBV2	TRBJ1-2	.	TGTGCCAGCAGTTGGTACGGGGCATCTAACTATGGCTACACCTTC	CASSWYGASNYGYTF
.	TRBV28	TRBJ1-2	.	TGTGCCAGCAGTTTGGGGGAAATAGGTGGCTACACCTTC	CASSLGEIGGYTF
.	TRBV28	TRBJ2-5	.	TGTGCCAGCAGTTTATCCCCTGGGCAAGAGACCCAGTACTTC	CASSLSPGQETQYF
.	TRBV30	TRBJ1-2	.	TGTGCCTGGAGTGTCGGTCGAGTGGGCTACACCTTC	CAWSVGRVGYTF
.	TRBV2	TRBJ1-2	TRBD1	TGTGCCAGCAGTTACCATGGACAGGGCGGTGGCTACACCTTC	CASSYHGQGGGYTF
.	TRBV7-8	TRBJ1-4	TRBD1	TGTGCCAGCAGCTTGGGACAGGCACAAAATGAAAAACTGTTTTTT	CASSLGQAQNEKLFF
.	TRBV19	TRBJ1-5	TRBD1	TGTGCCAGTCGGGACAGGGGAACGAATCAGCCCCAGCATTTT	CASRDRGTNQPQHF
.	TRBV5-1	TRBJ1-4	TRBD1	TGCGCCAGCAGCTCTACCGGGACAGGGAATGAAAAACTGTTTTTT	CASSSTGTGNEKLFF
.	TRBV11-2	TRBJ2-3	.	TGTGCCAGCAGCTTGGGCGGGGGCTTGACAGATACGCAGTATTTT	CASSLGGGLTDTQYF
.	TRBV18	TRBJ1-2	.	TGTGCCAGCTCACCGGCAGGGATTAACTATGGCTACACCTTC	CASSPAGINYGYTF
.	TRBV6-1	TRBJ2-3	.	TGTGCCAGCAGTGCGTTGGGGGGCACAGATACGCAGTATTTT	CASSALGGTDTQYF
.	TRBV5-1	TRBJ2-1	.	TGCGCCAGCAGCTTGTTCCATGAGCAGTTCTTC	CASSLFHEQFF
.	TRBV18	TRBJ2-5	TRBD2	TGTGCCAGCTCCCCTCTCGGGGGGGAAGAGACCCAGTACTTC	CASSPLGGEETQYF
.	TRBV10-2	TRBJ2-2	.	TGCGCCAGCAGTCAGCAGAGGGTTGAAGGCACCGGGGAGCTGTTTTTT	CASSQQRVEGTGELFF
.	TRBV6-6	TRBJ1-4	.	TGTGCCAGCAGTTACGGCGAGGTGTTCGGAAAACTGTTTTTT	CASSYGEVFGKLFF
.	TRBV6-5	TRBJ1-5	.	TGTGCCAGCAGTTACAGCCAAGTTAGGGATCAGCCCCAGCATTTT	CASSYSQVRDQPQHF
.	TRBV6-5	TRBJ1-1	TRBD1	TGTGCCAGCAGTCCAAGACAGGGTCGCACTGAAGCTTTCTTT	CASSPRQGRTEAFF
once	TRBV6-6	TRBJ1-2	.	TGTGCCAGCAGTTCCTTGGGGGGCGCTAACTATGGCTACACCTTC	CASSSLGGANYGYTF
once	TRBV10-2	TRBJ2-2	.	TGCGCCAGCATGAGGATAGCGAACACCGGGGAGCTGTTTTTT	CASMRIANTGELFF
.	TRBV6-5	TRBJ1-2	.	TGTGCCAGCATCGCTAAAGGACAAAACTATGGCTACACCTTC	CASIAKGQNYGYTF
.	TRBV21-1	TRBJ2-2	.	TGTGCCAGCAGCCCCCAGTCCGACCGACTGGAGCTGTTTTTT	CASSPQSDRLELFF